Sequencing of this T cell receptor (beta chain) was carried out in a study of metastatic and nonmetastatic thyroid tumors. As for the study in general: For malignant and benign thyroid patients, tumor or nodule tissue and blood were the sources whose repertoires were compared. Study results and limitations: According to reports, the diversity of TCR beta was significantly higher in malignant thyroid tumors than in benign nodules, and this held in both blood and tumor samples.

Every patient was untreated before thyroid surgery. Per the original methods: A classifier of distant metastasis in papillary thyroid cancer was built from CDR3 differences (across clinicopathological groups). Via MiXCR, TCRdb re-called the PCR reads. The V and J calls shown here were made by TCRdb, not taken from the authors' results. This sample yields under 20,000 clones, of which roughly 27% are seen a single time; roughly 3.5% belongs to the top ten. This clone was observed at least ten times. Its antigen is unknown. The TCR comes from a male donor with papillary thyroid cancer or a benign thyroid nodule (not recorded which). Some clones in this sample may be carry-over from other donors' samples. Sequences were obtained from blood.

In DNA, the CDR3 is TGTGCCAGCTCAACGACCCCGCGGACTAGCGGGGGCCGGGGCTCCTACGAGCAGTACTTC. Translation: CASSTTPRTSGGRGSYEQYF. The chain carries TRBV18 and TRBJ2-7; 13 bases agree with TRBD2. The V and J ends lost 5 bases and 0 bases, in that order; junction bases with no gene match: 16. The germline gives CDR1 KGHSH, CDR2 LQKENI. This CDR3 contains 20 residues.